This T cell receptor beta chain was retrieved from a study of blood T cell repertoires in COVID-19. Study-wide context: Whether acute or convalescent, the COVID-19 samples came from the United States, Italy and Spain.

Methods used by the authors: Reference gene primers were amplified, and this amplification served to estimate nucleated cell counts. Sequencing was performed with immunoSEQ multiplex PCR; in TCRdb, only in-frame clones are kept and a portion is missing. V and J calls and clone size come straight from that table; D and trimming were deduced from the DNA. This table holds 250,000 or so clones, 70% to 90% found once. CDR1 is SGDLS and CDR2 is YYNGEE in the germline V gene. V was trimmed by 3 bases and J by 5 bases, leaving 14 bases between them. The CDR3 sequence is 14 residues long. The source is a woman in her 30s with active or convalescent COVID-19. This chain uses TRBV9 with TRBJ2-5, with D maybe TRBD1 (6 bases). Sequenced material: peripheral blood. CDR3 protein: CASSEGDGSETQYF. The DNA for the CDR3 is TGTGCCAGCAGCGAGGGGGACGGCTCGGAGACCCAGTACTTC. The whole variable domain, remainder taken from reference TRBV9 and TRBJ2-5, is DSGVTQTPKHLITATGQRVTLRCSPRSGDLSVYWYQQSLDQGLQFLIQYYNGEERAKGNILERFSAQQFPDLHSELNLSSLELGDSALYFCASSEGDGSETQYFGPGTRLLVL.